The 28 T cell receptor beta chains below all came from one sample that was sequenced in a study of blood T cell repertoires in COVID-19. Produced via immunoSEQ multiplex PCR; TCRdb's table is partial and in-frame only. The data show 200,000 to 250,000 clones, roughly 89% seen once. Material for sequencing was peripheral blood. All receptors derive from a young man who had recovered from COVID-19.

The rearrangement uses TRBV14 and TRBJ1-2; 8 positions match TRBD1. This CDR3 is built from 16 residues. After removal of 4 bases from V and 7 bases from J, the junction contained 14 bases not matched to a gene. Germline assignment: CDR1 SGHDN and CDR2 FVKESK. CDR3 region: CASSPHLDRASFGYTF. The CDR3 region has the DNA TGTGCCAGCAGCCCCCACTTGGACAGGGCTTCCTTTGGCTACACCTTC.

The genes are TRBV15 and TRBJ2-1; possible D gene TRBD1, 6 bases. V was shortened by 0 bases and J by 2 bases, with 17 bases between the two germline ends. The germline V gene has CDR1 LNHNV and CDR2 YYDKDF (reference sequence). The CDR3 has 18 residues. The CDR3 here is CATSRDPLLDRTYNEQFF. The DNA for the CDR3 is TGTGCCACCAGCAGAGACCCCCTCTTGGACAGAACCTACAATGAGCAGTTCTTC.

The sample holds a few counts of this clone. The chain combines TRBV6-6 with TRBJ1-3; TRBD1 matches 7 bases. This CDR3 is built from 16 residues. CDR1 MNHNY and CDR2 SVGAGI come from the germline V gene (reference sequence). The J segment lost 6 bases and the V segment lost 2 bases, leaving 10 bases of the junction unmatched. CDR3 amino acids: CASSYAGQVTENTIYF. CDR3 DNA sequence: TGTGCCAGCAGTTACGCTGGACAGGTGACTGAAAACACCATATATTTT.

In this sample, this clone turned up a few times. The genes are TRBV4-2 and TRBJ1-2; perhaps TRBD1 as D (5 bases). The V and J ends lost 0 bases and 4 bases respectively, with 12 bases between them. The germline CDR1 and CDR2 sequences are LGHNA and YNFKEQ. This CDR3 has 15 amino acids. The CDR3, as DNA: TGTGCCAGCAGCCAAGACAGGGAGGGTGTCTATGGCTACACCTTC. Translation: CASSQDREGVYGYTF.

The V and J genes are TRBV7-9 and TRBJ1-1; 9 nucleotides match TRBD1. CDR1 and CDR2 (germline): SEHNR, FQNEAQ (reference sequence). The CDR3 spans 14 residues. The ends lost 4 bases at V and 4 bases at J; junction bases unmatched: 4. The CDR3, as DNA: TGTGCCAGCAGCTGGACAGGGGAGAGCACTGAAGCTTTCTTT. It is translated as CASSWTGESTEAFF.

In its sample, this clone was seen once. The chain couples TRBV6-5 to TRBJ1-2; 7 bases are shared with TRBD1. After removal of 0 bases from V and 11 bases from J, the junction contained 12 bases not matched to a gene. The germline V gene encodes CDR1 MNHEY and CDR2 SVGAGI. The CDR3 sequence is 15 residues long. For the CDR3, the DNA is TGTGCCAGCAGTTACTCCTCGCAGGGGGTTTCTGGGTACACCTTC. This sequence encodes CASSYSSQGVSGYTF.

This chain uses TRBV5-1 with TRBJ2-3; 7 nucleotides agree with TRBD1. The CDR3 is 14 amino acids. The germline CDR1 and CDR2 sequences are SGHRS and YFSETQ. J was trimmed by 4 bases and V by 4 bases; bases with no gene match: 6. The DNA of the CDR3 is TGCGCCAGCAGCGCCTCTCAGGGGGCAGATACGCAGTATTTT. Its translation: CASSASQGADTQYF.

DNA of the CDR3: TGTGCCACCAGCAGAGACAGAAACATTCAGTACTTC. It specifies CATSRDRNIQYF. V gene TRBV15 combines with J gene TRBJ2-4; D remains unclear. The germline gives CDR1 LNHNV, CDR2 YYDKDF (reference sequence). The CDR3 spans 12 residues. Trimming left V 0 bases short and J 6 bases short, with 3 bases between.

The CDR3 reads CASSVGSPGNTIYF. The CDR3 nucleotides read TGTGCCAGCAGTGTCGGGAGTCCGGGAAACACCATATATTTT. The chain uses TRBV27 and TRBJ1-3; D remains unclear. Germline assignment: CDR1 MNHEY and CDR2 SMNVEV (reference sequence). The CDR3 loop spans 14 amino acids. V lost 5 bases and J 4 bases, leaving 12 bases between the germline ends.

The chain employs TRBV4-2 and TRBJ2-5, with 7 bases aligning to TRBD1. V trimming: 0 bases; J trimming: 6 bases; junction bases outside the gene matches: 10. The CDR3 covers 16 residues. Germline assignment: CDR1 LGHNA and CDR2 YNFKEQ. The DNA of the CDR3 is TGTGCCAGCAGCCAAGATGTACAGGGGATAGAAAAGACCCAGTACTTC. This sequence encodes CASSQDVQGIEKTQYF.

The chain is built from TRBV4-3 and TRBJ1-2; weak D call: TRBD1 (5 bases). V was trimmed by 1 base and J by 5 bases, leaving 14 bases between them. The CDR3 extends over 15 amino acids. Per germline, CDR1 LGHNA and CDR2 YSLEER. CDR3 sequence (DNA): TGCGCCAGCAGCCAAGGAGCCAGGGAAGGGTATGGCTACACCTTC. Encoded protein: CASSQGAREGYGYTF.

This chain joins TRBV11-2 and TRBJ2-5; D might be TRBD2 (6 bases). V was pared by 3 bases and J by 2 bases, with 10 bases between. The CDR3 contains 14 residues. Germline V gives CDR1 SGHAT, CDR2 FQNNGV. In DNA, the CDR3 is TGTGCCAGCAGCTTGGGACTTCTTCAAGAGACCCAGTACTTC. Its protein is CASSLGLLQETQYF.

In this sample, this clone turned up once. The chain recombines TRBV11-2 with TRBJ1-6; tentatively, D is TRBD1 (6 bases). The V and J ends lost 5 bases and 8 bases respectively, with 13 bases between them. Germline CDR1 and CDR2: SGHAT and FQNNGV. This CDR3 comprises 14 residues. CDR3 sequence: CASSPQGADSPLHF. DNA for the CDR3: TGTGCCAGCAGCCCACAGGGTGCGGATTCACCCCTCCACTTT.

This chain joins TRBV3-1 (or the pseudogene TRBV3-2) and TRBJ2-7, with 10 bases identical to TRBD1. Germline V lookup: CDR1 LGHDT, CDR2 YNNKEL (reference sequence). CDR3 length: 16 amino acids. The V gene end was trimmed by 4 bases and the J gene end by 1 base; junction bases not matched to a gene: 7. CDR3 region: CASSRWGQGNSYEQYF. As DNA, the CDR3 is TGTGCCAGCAGCCGGTGGGGACAGGGGAATTCCTACGAGCAGTACTTC.

The chain couples TRBV20-1 to TRBJ2-7; D is uncertain. CDR1 DFQATT and CDR2 SNEGSKA come from the germline V gene (reference sequence). The ends were cut back, 8 bases at V and 1 base at J, with 6 bases in the middle. CDR3 length: 10 residues. Here the CDR3 reads CSPGSYEQYF. CDR3 nucleotides: TGCAGTCCCGGGTCCTACGAGCAGTACTTC.

The CDR3 DNA reads TGTGCCAGCACATCACTAGCGGGGGGCGCCGGCCTGAACTTAAATGAGCAGTTCTTC. Amino acid sequence: CASTSLAGGAGLNLNEQFF. This chain joins TRBV28 and TRBJ2-1, with 12 bases that match TRBD2. This CDR3 comprises 19 residues. In germline, CDR1 is MDHEN, CDR2 SYDVKM. The J segment lost 7 bases and the V segment lost 7 bases, leaving 20 bases of the junction unmatched.

This clone was counted a single time. The chain combines TRBV5-1 with TRBJ2-1; 11 nucleotides agree with TRBD2. This CDR3 is 16 amino acids long. The ends lost 1 base at V and 7 bases at J; junction bases unmatched: 7. The germline CDR1 and CDR2 sequences are SGHRS and YFSETQ. The CDR3 DNA reads TGCGCCAGCAGCTTGCCGATTAGCGGGGGGGCAAATGAGCAGTTCTTC. Protein product: CASSLPISGGANEQFF.

This sequence joins TRBV2 and TRBJ2-5; D is possibly TRBD2 (6 bases). This CDR3 region has 18 residues. CDR1 is SNHLY, CDR2 FYNNEI, per germline. V lost 5 bases and J lost 3, with 25 bases in between. The DNA of the CDR3 is TGTGCCAGCAGTCGAATGAGTCCGAAACCGGGGGTCGAAGAGACCCAGTACTTC. Encoded protein: CASSRMSPKPGVEETQYF.

The CDR3, as DNA: TGTGCCAGCAGTTTTAGGGAGGAAGAGTACTTC. It translates to CASSFREEEYF. The V gene is TRBV27, the J gene TRBJ2-7; D possibly corresponds to TRBD2 (6 bases). Germline V CDR1 and CDR2: MNHEY, SMNVEV (reference sequence). The CDR3 is 11 residues long. The V gene lost 3 bases and the J gene lost 11 bases, with 11 bases spanning the gap.

The chain couples TRBV10-1 to TRBJ2-2, with 8 bases that match TRBD1. Germline V gives CDR1 WNHNN, CDR2 SYGVQD (reference sequence). Unmatched junction bases numbered 2, after V lost 3 bases and J lost 5 bases. The CDR3 spans 14 residues. As DNA, the CDR3 is TGCGCCAGCAGTGACAGGGGGCATACCGGGGAGCTGTTTTTT. It translates to CASSDRGHTGELFF.

The genes are TRBV10-3 and TRBJ2-5, with 10 positions matching TRBD1. Germline loops: CDR1 ENHRY, CDR2 SYGVKD. V was clipped by 8 bases and J by 0 bases; unmatched bases: 6. CDR3 length: 15 residues. In DNA form, the CDR3 reads TGTGCCATCCGGACCGGGACAGGGGACCAAGAGACCCAGTACTTC. It is translated as CAIRTGTGDQETQYF.

This sequence joins TRBV6-5 and TRBJ2-7; 9 nucleotides line up with TRBD1. From germline, CDR1 is MNHEY and CDR2 SVGAGI. The CDR3 covers 13 residues. J lost 0 bases, V lost 9 bases, and 3 bases had no gene match. The CDR3 here is CASVGQGSYEQYF. The CDR3 bases are TGTGCCAGTGTGGGACAGGGCTCCTACGAGCAGTACTTC.

The rearrangement uses TRBV6-5 and TRBJ2-7, with D tentatively TRBD1 (6 bases). In germline, CDR1 is MNHEY, CDR2 SVGAGI. The CDR3 loop spans 14 amino acids. V was trimmed by 6 bases and J by 2 bases, leaving 14 bases between them. The CDR3 region is CASRPGTLPYEQYF. In DNA form, the CDR3 reads TGTGCCAGCAGGCCCGGGACACTGCCCTACGAGCAGTACTTC.

The chain couples TRBV19 to TRBJ1-2; the match to TRBD1 covers 7 bases. V was pared by 8 bases and J by 2 bases, with 5 bases of the junction left unmatched. The CDR3 runs 13 residues. Germline V gives CDR1 LNHDA, CDR2 SQIVND (reference sequence). CDR3 loop: CASSTGQNYGYTF. The CDR3 DNA reads TGTGCCAGTTCAACGGGACAGAACTATGGCTACACCTTC.

The chain is built from TRBV20-1 and TRBJ1-2; D gene uncertain. Germline values: CDR1 DFQATT, CDR2 SNEGSKA (reference sequence). Trimming stripped 2 bases from V and 1 base from J, with 2 bases between. The CDR3 covers 11 residues. CDR3 nucleotide sequence: TGCAGTGCTAGACATAACTATGGCTACACCTTC. Its protein product is CSARHNYGYTF.

The V and J genes are TRBV7-9 and TRBJ1-2, with a weak D call TRBD1 (6 bases). Germline CDR1 is SEHNR and CDR2 is FQNEAQ (reference sequence). Trimming shortened V by 1 base and J by 1 base, and 7 bases separated the two germline ends. This CDR3 is 14 amino acids long. For the CDR3, the DNA is TGTGCCAGCAGCTTAGGGACAGTTAACTATGGCTACACCTTC. It translates to CASSLGTVNYGYTF.

V usage is TRBV12-3 or TRBV12-4 and J usage is TRBJ1-1; D is undetermined. Trimming shortened V by 8 bases and J by 4 bases, and 14 bases separated the two germline ends. The CDR3 covers 13 residues. This CDR3 reads CASGYQVATEAFF. For the CDR3, the DNA is TGTGCCAGCGGCTACCAGGTCGCCACTGAAGCTTTCTTT.

The chain links TRBV14 to TRBJ1-4; the D is unclear. Germline lookup yields CDR1 SGHDN and CDR2 FVKESK. The CDR3 length is 15 residues. V dropped 1 base and J dropped 7 bases, with 13 bases sitting between them. The CDR3 DNA is TGTGCCAGCAGCCAAGGATCGGTGTTTGGTGAAAAACTGTTTTTT. This gives the protein CASSQGSVFGEKLFF.